Presented here are 18 T cell receptor beta chains from one specimen sequenced in a study of blood T cell repertoires in COVID-19. TCRdb keeps only in-frame clones here, not all; method: immunoSEQ multiplex PCR. This table holds about 170,000 clones, around nine tenths found once. Sequencing was performed on peripheral blood. These receptors were obtained from an older man with acute or convalescent COVID-19.

The chain couples TRBV28 to TRBJ2-7; 8 positions agree with TRBD1. Germline CDR1 reads MDHEN; CDR2 reads SYDVKM. V trimming: 3 bases; J trimming: 2 bases; junction bases outside the gene matches: 6. This CDR3 is built from 15 residues. This CDR3 reads CASSFIRTGTYEQYF. CDR3 DNA sequence: TGTGCCAGCAGTTTCATCCGGACAGGGACCTACGAGCAGTACTTC.

This chain joins TRBV3-1 (or the pseudogene TRBV3-2) and TRBJ2-5; TRBD1 might be the D (6 bases). The germline V gene encodes CDR1 LGHDT and CDR2 YNNKEL (reference sequence). V was trimmed by 1 base and J by 3 bases, leaving 9 bases between them. The length of the CDR3 is 14 residues. The CDR3 loop reads CASSQASGEETQYF. The CDR3 coding sequence is TGTGCCAGCAGCCAAGCGTCAGGGGAAGAGACCCAGTACTTC.

This chain links TRBV7-9 with TRBJ1-1; TRBD1 is a possible D gene (5 bases). The V end was cut by 3 bases, the J end by 2 bases, with 10 bases between. CDR1 and CDR2 from the germline V gene are SEHNR and FQNEAQ (reference sequence). The CDR3 is 14 amino acids. The CDR3 sequence: CASSFVGGNTEAFF. Here the CDR3 DNA reads TGTGCCAGCAGCTTCGTCGGGGGAAACACTGAAGCTTTCTTT.

This clone is a singleton in its sample. The chain recombines TRBV12-3 or TRBV12-4 with TRBJ1-2; D is unclear. The ends were cut back, 3 bases at V and 8 bases at J, with 13 bases in the middle. The CDR3 extends over 13 amino acids. As DNA, the CDR3 is TGTGCCAGCAGTTTGGAGACGAAAGGCGGCTACACCTTC. Amino acid sequence: CASSLETKGGYTF.

The CDR3 is CASSIRLAGTDTQYF. As DNA, the CDR3 is TGTGCCAGCAGTATTCGGCTGGCGGGCACAGATACGCAGTATTTT. The chain has TRBV27 and TRBJ2-3, with D uncertain. Germline V gene lookup returns CDR1 MNHEY and CDR2 SMNVEV (reference sequence). The CDR3 has 15 amino acids. V lost 5 bases and J lost 1, with 13 bases in between.

This clone came up a few times. The chain joins TRBV5-4 to TRBJ2-1; TRBD2 is a possible D gene (6 bases). Germline V gene lookup returns CDR1 SGHNT and CDR2 YYREEE (reference sequence). The CDR3 spans 16 residues. V lost 4 bases and J lost 10, with 24 bases in between. This CDR3 is CASSPRDSGSWWEQFF. CDR3 DNA sequence: TGTGCCAGCAGCCCCCGGGACTCCGGGAGTTGGTGGGAGCAGTTCTTC.

The rearrangement uses TRBV18 and TRBJ2-7; 16 nucleotides align to TRBD2. V was pared by 2 bases and J by 4 bases, with 17 bases of the junction left unmatched. CDR1 is KGHSH and CDR2 is LQKENI in the germline V gene. The CDR3 sequence is 21 residues long. DNA for the CDR3: TGTGCCAGCTCACCATTTTCAGCGGGACTAGCGGGGGGGCCAGTCATTTACGAGCAGTACTTC. Translating gives CASSPFSAGLAGGPVIYEQYF.

This chain connects TRBV20-1 to TRBJ1-1; D uncertain. V dropped 6 bases and J dropped 4 bases, with 9 bases sitting between them. The CDR3 is made up of 11 amino acids. Germline V lookup: CDR1 DFQATT, CDR2 SNEGSKA (reference sequence). The CDR3 loop reads CSAASGTEAFF. The DNA for the CDR3 is TGCAGTGCCGCGTCCGGCACTGAAGCTTTCTTT.

This chain uses TRBV5-1 with TRBJ2-3, with 12 bases matching TRBD2. CDR3 length: 16 residues. Per germline, CDR1 SGHRS and CDR2 YFSETQ. V was pared by 1 base and J by 7 bases, with 7 bases of the junction left unmatched. CDR3 in amino acids: CASSLTLAGGPNTQYF. DNA of the CDR3: TGCGCCAGCAGCTTGACGCTAGCGGGGGGGCCTAATACGCAGTATTTT.

V and J are TRBV11-2 and TRBJ1-1; D perhaps matches TRBD1 (5 bases). The CDR3 covers 13 residues. V was trimmed by 6 bases and J by 4 bases, leaving 12 bases between them. CDR1 SGHAT and CDR2 FQNNGV come from the germline V gene. The CDR3 sequence: CASSSGRGTEAFF. CDR3 coding DNA: TGTGCCAGCAGTTCAGGGAGGGGCACTGAAGCTTTCTTT.

The chain carries TRBV7-6 and TRBJ2-7; D is unclear. Germline V CDR1 and CDR2: SGHVS, FNYEAQ. Trimming removed 4 bases at V and 7 bases at J, with 20 bases between. This CDR3 is 15 amino acids long. The DNA of the CDR3 is TGTGCCAGCAGCTCCCCAGAGGCAAACTCTGGGGAGCAGTACTTC. It codes for CASSSPEANSGEQYF.

As to this clone: A much larger clone lies one base from this, so it may be a read error. The chain employs TRBV7-2 and TRBJ1-1; D gene unclear. Germline CDR1 reads SGHTA; CDR2 reads FQGNSA. Between the trimmed V and J ends, which lost 2 bases and 4 bases, there was a span of 2 bases. The CDR3 is 11 residues long. Here the CDR3 reads CASSLLTEAFF. The CDR3 DNA sequence: TGTGCCAGCAGCTTACTCACTGAAGCTTTCTTT.

The rearrangement links TRBV7-3 to TRBJ1-1; 8 nucleotides line up with TRBD1. In germline, CDR1 is SGHTA, CDR2 FQGTGA. This CDR3 region has 15 residues. The V segment lost 5 bases and the J segment 0 bases; nucleotides outside the gene matches: 5. In DNA, the CDR3 is TGTGCCAGCAGCGCCGGACAGGGTTTGAACACTGAAGCTTTCTTT. Translation: CASSAGQGLNTEAFF.

The gene calls are TRBV9 and TRBJ2-3, with a possible D match to TRBD1 (6 bases). This CDR3 contains 12 residues. Germline CDR1 is SGDLS and CDR2 is YYNGEE. The V and J ends lost 5 bases and 4 bases respectively, with 8 bases between them. Here the CDR3 DNA reads TGTGCCAGCAGAGGGGGATCAGATACGCAGTATTTT. Its protein product is CASRGGSDTQYF. The whole variable domain, remainder taken from reference TRBV9 and TRBJ2-3, is DSGVTQTPKHLITATGQRVTLRCSPRSGDLSVYWYQQSLDQGLQFLIQYYNGEERAKGNILERFSAQQFPDLHSELNLSSLELGDSALYFCASRGGSDTQYFGPGTRLTVL.

The chain recombines TRBV9 with TRBJ2-5, with D possibly TRBD2 on 7 matching bases. Per the germline V gene, CDR1 is SGDLS and CDR2 is YYNGEE. Trimming removed 2 bases at V and 7 bases at J, with 15 bases between. The CDR3 totals 14 residues. The CDR3 DNA sequence: TGTGCCAGCAGCGTTTACTGGGAGGGGGGGACCCAGTACTTC. Amino acids: CASSVYWEGGTQYF.

In DNA, the CDR3 is TGTGCCAGTAGATCCGACGGGACTCCCCGGGGTTGGGAGACCCAGTACTTC. This gives the protein CASRSDGTPRGWETQYF. The rearrangement joins TRBV19 to TRBJ2-5; perhaps TRBD2 as D (6 bases). Between the trimmed V and J ends, which lost 6 bases and 5 bases, there was a span of 25 bases. The CDR3 totals 17 residues. In germline, CDR1 is LNHDA, CDR2 SQIVND (reference sequence).

CDR3 region: CARSLLMPSGVSTDTQYF. DNA for the CDR3: TGTGCCAGAAGCTTGCTAATGCCCTCGGGAGTTAGCACAGATACGCAGTATTTT. V gene TRBV5-3 combines with J gene TRBJ2-3; TRBD2 might be the D (6 bases). TRBV5-3 is marked as an open reading frame, function uncertain. The ends were cut back, 1 base at V and 0 bases at J, with 18 bases in the middle. The CDR3 totals 18 residues.

This sequence joins TRBV5-1 and TRBJ2-5; possible D gene TRBD1, 5 bases. Germline V CDR1 and CDR2: SGHRS, YFSETQ. Trimming left V 0 bases short and J 0 bases short, with 12 bases between. The CDR3 sequence is 16 residues long. The chain's CDR3 is CASSLAGYEYQETQYF. DNA for the CDR3: TGCGCCAGCAGCTTGGCAGGGTACGAGTACCAAGAGACCCAGTACTTC. The full variable domain, rest sourced from reference TRBV5-1 and TRBJ2-5, is KAGVTQTPRYLIKTRGQQVTLSCSPISGHRSVSWYQQTPGQGLQFLFEYFSETQRNKGNFPGRFSGRQFSNSRSEMNVSTLELGDSALYLCASSLAGYEYQETQYFGPGTRLLVL.